Sequencing of this T cell receptor (beta chain) was carried out in a study of shared clonotypes between healthy human individuals. CD4+ cells were split into CD45RA+ naive and CD45RA-negative memory subsets. Germline V gene data show CDR1 as SGHTA and CDR2 as FQGNSA. Deletions cut 4 bases from V and 2 bases from J, with 14 bases between. This CDR3 comprises 15 residues. The repertoire was sequenced with immunoSEQ multiplex PCR; TCRdb's copy has only in-frame clones and lacks some. Of 1.4 million or so clones in the sample, around 98.5% are singletons; the top ten hold approximately 0.4%. Sequenced: naive CD4+ T cells sorted from blood. Subset specified: CD45RA+ positively selected. This chain uses TRBV7-2 with TRBJ2-5, with D tentatively TRBD2 (6 bases). This clonotype originated in a man aged 25-45 years in good health. This CDR3 is CASSSLGGGQETQYF. DNA of the CDR3: TGTGCCAGCAGCTCTTTAGGTGGGGGGCAAGAGACCCAGTACTTC.